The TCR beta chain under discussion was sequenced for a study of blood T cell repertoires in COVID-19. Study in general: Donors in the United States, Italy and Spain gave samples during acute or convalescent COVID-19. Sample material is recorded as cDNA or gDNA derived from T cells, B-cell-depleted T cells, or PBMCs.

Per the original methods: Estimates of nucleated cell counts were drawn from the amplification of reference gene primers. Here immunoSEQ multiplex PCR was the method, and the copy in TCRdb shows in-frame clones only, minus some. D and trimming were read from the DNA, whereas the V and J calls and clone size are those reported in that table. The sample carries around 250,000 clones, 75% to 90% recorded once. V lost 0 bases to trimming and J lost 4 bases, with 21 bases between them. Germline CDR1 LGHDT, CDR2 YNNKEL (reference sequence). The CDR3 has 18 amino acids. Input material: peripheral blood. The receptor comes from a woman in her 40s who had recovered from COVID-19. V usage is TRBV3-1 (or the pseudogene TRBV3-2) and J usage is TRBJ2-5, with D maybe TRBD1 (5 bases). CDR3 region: CASSQDRQIGAPRETQYF. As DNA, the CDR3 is TGTGCCAGCAGCCAAGATCGGCAAATAGGGGCCCCAAGAGAGACCCAGTACTTC.